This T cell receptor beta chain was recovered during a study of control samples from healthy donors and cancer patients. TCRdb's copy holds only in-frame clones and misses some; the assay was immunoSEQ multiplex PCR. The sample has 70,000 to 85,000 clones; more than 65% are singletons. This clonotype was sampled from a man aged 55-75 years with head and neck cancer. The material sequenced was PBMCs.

CDR3 region: CASTGVIPYNEQFF. CDR3 DNA sequence: TGTGCCAGCACGGGAGTCATCCCCTACAATGAGCAGTTCTTC. The V call is TRBV2, the J call TRBJ2-1; weak D call: TRBD2 (6 bases). Germline values: CDR1 SNHLY, CDR2 FYNNEI. This CDR3 region has 14 residues. V gave up 7 bases and J gave up 2 bases, with 12 bases separating them.